The 18 T cell receptor beta chains in this list originate from one sample, sequenced in a study of regulatory T cells in long-lasting Graves disease. Time point defined: persistent/refractory GD, antithyroid drugs over 5 years with positive TRAb. There was RNA extracted from PBMCs, and the TCR library was made from it. Through Arm-PCR of CDR3 regions and iRepertoire HTBI primers, TCR beta libraries were built. A single record per CDR3 protein comes from TCRdb applying MiXCR to the multiplex PCR reads. The table has around 510,000 distinct CDR3 sequences, 20% to 25% seen once; the top ten hold 6.5% to 8%. The sample consisted of peripheral blood mononuclear cells (PBMCs), taken when the disease was refractory, from a patient treated with antithyroid drugs. These receptor sequences come from a female donor with Graves disease.

This rearrangement joins TRBV18 to TRBJ2-2; TRBD1 matches at 7 bases. Germline CDR1 is KGHSH and CDR2 is LQKENI. The CDR3 covers 15 residues. The ends lost 3 bases at V and 7 bases at J; junction bases unmatched: 8. CDR3 loop: CASSPGQRRFGELFF. In nucleotides, the CDR3 is TGTGCCAGCTCACCGGGACAGAGGAGATTCGGGGAGCTGTTTTTT.

A few counts support this clonotype. CDR3 nucleotide sequence: TGCAGTGCTAGGAACGTTCGCGGGGGCCGGGACACTGAAGCTTTCTTT. Translated, it gives CSARNVRGGRDTEAFF. The chain carries TRBV20-1 and TRBJ1-1, with D possibly TRBD1 on 6 matching bases. The CDR3 extends over 16 amino acids. Germline-derived CDR1 and CDR2 are DFQATT and SNEGSKA (reference sequence). Deletions cut 3 bases from V and 3 bases from J, with 20 bases between.

The chain employs TRBV12-3 or TRBV12-4 and TRBJ2-7, with 9 bases lining up with TRBD2. The CDR3 has 16 residues. V lost 5 bases and J lost 0; bases outside the gene matches: 8. CDR3 coding DNA: TGTGCCAGCAGTGGTACCGGGACTAGCTCCTCCTACGAGCAGTACTTC. Translation gives CASSGTGTSSSYEQYF.

This clonotype was counted a few times. V and J are TRBV7-9 and TRBJ2-7; no clear D gene. There are 15 residues in the CDR3. V lost 2 bases and J lost 3, with 14 bases in between. Germline CDR1 reads SEHNR; CDR2 reads FQNEAQ (reference sequence). Here the CDR3 DNA reads TGTGCCAGCAGCTTATTAGATGGCCAGGTCTACGAGCAGTACTTC. Translated, it gives CASSLLDGQVYEQYF.

The chain uses TRBV6-1 and TRBJ1-1; D is uncertain. The V end was cut by 6 bases, the J end by 3 bases, with 20 bases between. The germline gives CDR1 MNHNS, CDR2 SASEGT. The CDR3 runs to 16 residues. CDR3: CASSPTPALGYTEAFF. The CDR3 DNA sequence: TGTGCCAGCAGCCCTACTCCCGCCCTTGGGTACACTGAAGCTTTCTTT.

This clonotype was found many times. The genes are TRBV28 and TRBJ1-2, with TRBD1 as a possible D gene (6 bases). V was pared by 6 bases and J by 2 bases, with 10 bases between. From germline, CDR1 is MDHEN and CDR2 SYDVKM. The CDR3 has 13 amino acids. The CDR3 nucleotides are TGTGCCAGCAGAATTCAGGGGAACTATGGCTACACCTTC. This sequence encodes CASRIQGNYGYTF.

This clonotype was seen ten or more times. The chain has TRBV10-2 and TRBJ2-7; D gene unclear. Per germline, CDR1 WSHSY and CDR2 SAAADI. This CDR3 is built from 14 residues. Trimming stripped 2 bases from V and 6 bases from J, with 14 bases between. CDR3 amino acids: CASSEAISWGEQYF. CDR3 in DNA: TGCGCCAGCAGTGAGGCGATCTCCTGGGGCGAGCAGTACTTC.

V usage is TRBV6-2 or TRBV6-3 and J usage is TRBJ1-5; perhaps TRBD1 as D (6 bases). Germline V gene lookup returns CDR1 MNHEY and CDR2 SVGEGT. Trimming took off 5 bases at V and 7 bases at J, with 12 bases between the two ends. The CDR3 runs 13 residues. The CDR3 DNA sequence: TGTGCCAGCAGTAACAGGGAAGGACAGCCCCAGCATTTT. It translates to CASSNREGQPQHF.

This clonotype was recorded a few times. J is TRBJ2-5 and V is TRBV7-2; D gene unclear. Trimming shortened V by 5 bases and J by 4 bases, and 17 bases separated the two germline ends. CDR1 SGHTA and CDR2 FQGNSA come from the germline V gene. The CDR3 is 15 amino acids. DNA of the CDR3: TGTGCCAGCAGCCCATCCGGTGGGTATGGAGAGACCCAGTACTTC. Translating gives CASSPSGGYGETQYF.

This clonotype showed up just a few times. A much larger clone differs by one base, so this may be a read error. The chain has TRBV11-1 and TRBJ2-7; 11 bases are a match to TRBD2. The CDR3 is 15 amino acids. CDR1 and CDR2 (germline): SGHAT, FQDESV (reference sequence). V trimming: 8 bases; J trimming: 5 bases; junction bases outside the gene matches: 11. The CDR3 reads CASGTRLAGSNEQYF. For the CDR3, the DNA is TGTGCCAGCGGCACGCGACTAGCGGGAAGCAACGAGCAGTACTTC.

The J gene is TRBJ2-7, the V gene TRBV5-1, with 7 bases fitting TRBD1. This CDR3 has 16 residues. Trimming took 3 bases from V and 2 from J; bases not matched to a gene: 11. Germline CDR1 and CDR2: SGHRS and YFSETQ. This CDR3 reads CASSSFPGQATYEQYF. The CDR3 bases are TGCGCCAGCAGCTCCTTCCCCGGACAGGCCACCTACGAGCAGTACTTC.

This clonotype came up a few times. The chain uses TRBV5-1 and TRBJ2-6, with D unresolved. Germline V gene data show CDR1 as SGHRS and CDR2 as YFSETQ. V was clipped by 3 bases and J by 4 bases, with 11 bases between them. The CDR3 contains 15 residues. The CDR3 loop reads CASSSTPLGANVLTF. The CDR3 nucleotides read TGCGCCAGCAGCTCAACTCCTCTGGGGGCCAACGTCCTGACTTTC.

This clonotype showed up just a few times. The rearrangement joins TRBV11-1 to TRBJ2-2; D possibly corresponds to TRBD1 (6 bases). The CDR3 spans 16 residues. Trimming removed 4 bases from V and 0 bases from J, with 12 bases in between. Germline-derived CDR1 and CDR2 are SGHAT and FQDESV (reference sequence). The CDR3 region has the DNA TGTGCCAGCAGCTCGCTCTGGACAGCGAACACCGGGGAGCTGTTTTTT. Residues: CASSSLWTANTGELFF.

This chain links TRBV11-2 with TRBJ1-6, with D maybe TRBD1 (6 bases). V was trimmed by 2 bases and J by 9 bases, leaving 26 bases between them. The CDR3 has 19 amino acids. The germline V gene has CDR1 SGHAT and CDR2 FQNNGV. Here the CDR3 DNA reads TGTGCCAGCAGCTTAATGGGGGCTTCGGCGGGACGATTTAGTTCACCCCTCCACTTT. Its protein product is CASSLMGASAGRFSSPLHF.

This clonotype was seen repeatedly, ten times or more. This sequence joins TRBV11-2 and TRBJ2-7, with 7 bases aligning to TRBD2. The CDR3 runs 14 residues. CDR1 and CDR2 from the germline V gene are SGHAT and FQNNGV. Losses at the gene ends were 3 bases for V and 2 bases for J; bases not matched to a gene: 4. Here the CDR3 reads CASSFTSDTYEQYF. DNA of the CDR3: TGTGCCAGCAGCTTCACTAGCGACACCTACGAGCAGTACTTC.

This clonotype was seen more than once but under ten times. The chain is built from TRBV4-1 and TRBJ1-3, with D possibly TRBD1 on 6 matching bases. The germline CDR1 and CDR2 sequences are MGHRA and YSYEKL. This CDR3 comprises 18 residues. V was pared by 2 bases and J by 3 bases, with 20 bases between. The CDR3 sequence: CASSQPTVGTKGGNTIYF. As DNA, the CDR3 is TGCGCCAGCAGCCAACCCACCGTCGGGACAAAGGGTGGAAACACCATATATTTT.

This clonotype occurred a few times. The J gene is TRBJ2-1, the V gene TRBV12-3 or TRBV12-4; TRBD2 agrees at 8 bases. After removal of 6 bases from V and 3 bases from J, the junction contained 4 bases not matched to a gene. The CDR3 is made up of 14 amino acids. Here the CDR3 DNA reads TGTGCCAGCAGCCCTAGCGGGTTCTACAATGAGCAGTTCTTC. Protein: CASSPSGFYNEQFF.

A few counts support this clonotype. A much larger clone differs from this one at a single base, so this may be a read error. The chain carries TRBV20-1 and TRBJ1-4; 7 nucleotides match TRBD1. The CDR3 spans 13 residues. J was trimmed by 8 bases and V by 4 bases; bases with no gene match: 7. The germline V gene has CDR1 DFQATT and CDR2 SNEGSKA (reference sequence). CDR3 in amino acids: CSATRTGKEKLFF. The CDR3 DNA follows: TGCAGTGCTACCCGGACAGGAAAGGAAAAACTGTTTTTT.